This T cell receptor beta chain was identified in a study of cytomegalovirus exposure and HLA in healthy donors. The overall study: Per a later analysis, the 666 first-cohort and 120 validation repertoires shared one platform. Regarding the study as a whole: Many donors carried some public TCRs, although rarity characterized most TCR sequences.

The V end was cut by 2 bases, the J end by 5 bases, with 10 bases between. Germline loops: CDR1 SGHNT, CDR2 YYREEE (reference sequence). This CDR3 spans 13 amino acids. The assay was immunoSEQ multiplex PCR, and TCRdb's table has in-frame clones only and misses some. The sample includes approximately 200,000 clones, approximately 78% of them seen just once. This clone was recorded only once. The antigen remains undetermined. The sample taken for sequencing was PBMCs. The chain uses TRBV5-4 and TRBJ2-5; D remains ambiguous. The TCR originated in a woman in her thirties in good health and CMV-seronegative. CDR3 in amino acids: CASSFPARETQYF. The CDR3, as DNA: TGTGCCAGCAGCTTCCCCGCTCGGGAGACCCAGTACTTC.